These 6 T cell receptor beta chains share one sample of origin, sequenced in a study of cytomegalovirus exposure and HLA in healthy donors. With 60 Vbeta and 13 Jbeta primers, the PCR was carried out. Libraries were prepared by immunoSEQ multiplex PCR; TCRdb keeps only in-frame clonotypes and omits some of them. The table records about 190,000 clones, 77% of them present only once. Sequencing used PBMCs. These TCRs come from a woman in her 30s in good health and CMV-seropositive.

This chain links TRBV6-1 with TRBJ2-1, with 8 bases aligning to TRBD2. Germline trimming cut 5 bases from V and 7 bases from J; bases unmatched to any gene: 1. The CDR3 extends over 12 amino acids. Germline V CDR1 and CDR2: MNHNS, SASEGT. CDR3 DNA: TGTGCCAGCAGTTTAGCGGGGAATGAGCAGTTCTTC. This encodes CASSLAGNEQFF.

The chain couples TRBV5-1 to TRBJ2-7; 7 positions agree with TRBD1. Trimming at V came to 1 base and at J to 2 bases, leaving 6 bases not matched to a gene. The CDR3 sequence is 15 residues long. Germline-derived CDR1 and CDR2 are SGHRS and YFSETQ. CDR3 sequence reads: CASSLSGTAAYEQYF. CDR3 sequence (DNA): TGCGCCAGCAGCTTGAGTGGGACAGCCGCCTACGAGCAGTACTTC.

This rearrangement joins TRBV7-2 to TRBJ2-7; D ambiguous. V was shortened by 0 bases and J by 2 bases, with 11 bases between the two germline ends. This CDR3 region has 15 residues. Germline values: CDR1 SGHTA, CDR2 FQGNSA. The CDR3 loop is CASSLAGGSPYEQYF. The DNA of the CDR3 is TGTGCCAGCAGCTTAGCAGGCGGTAGCCCCTACGAGCAGTACTTC.

V and J are TRBV18 and TRBJ2-3; 13 bases agree with TRBD2. The V and J ends lost 3 bases and 7 bases, in that order; junction bases with no gene match: 4. The CDR3 is 15 residues long. Germline assignment: CDR1 KGHSH and CDR2 LQKENI. In nucleotides, the CDR3 is TGTGCCAGCTCACCCCAGACTAGCGGGAGGAATACGCAGTATTTT. This sequence encodes CASSPQTSGRNTQYF.

A single count supports this clone. The CDR3 protein is CASTRSDGYTF. The CDR3 DNA reads as TGTGCCAGCACCCGAAGCGATGGCTACACCTTC. V and J are TRBV6-1 and TRBJ1-2; no clear D gene. The CDR3 is 11 amino acids. Germline loops: CDR1 MNHNS, CDR2 SASEGT. Between the trimmed V and J ends, which lost 7 bases and 6 bases, there was a span of 9 bases.

This clone was seen just once. The J gene is TRBJ2-7, the V gene TRBV7-6; D may be TRBD1 (6 bases). The germline V and J ends were trimmed by 5 bases and 6 bases, with 17 bases remaining between them. CDR3 size: 14 residues. Germline V gene sequence: CDR1 SGHVS, CDR2 FNYEAQ. CDR3 DNA: TGTGCCAGCAGCATCGGACAGAGCTCTGCCGAGCAGTACTTC. Encoded protein: CASSIGQSSAEQYF.